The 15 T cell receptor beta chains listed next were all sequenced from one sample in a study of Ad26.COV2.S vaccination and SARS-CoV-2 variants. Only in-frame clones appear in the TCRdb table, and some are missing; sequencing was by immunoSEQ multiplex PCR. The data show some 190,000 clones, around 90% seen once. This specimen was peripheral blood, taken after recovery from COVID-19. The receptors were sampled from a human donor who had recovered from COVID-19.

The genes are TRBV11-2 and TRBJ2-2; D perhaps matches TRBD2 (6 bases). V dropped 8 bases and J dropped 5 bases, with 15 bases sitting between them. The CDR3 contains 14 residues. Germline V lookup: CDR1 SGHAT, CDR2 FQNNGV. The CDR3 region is CASPRGRWTGELFF. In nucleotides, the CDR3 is TGTGCCAGCCCCCGGGGGAGATGGACCGGGGAGCTGTTTTTT.

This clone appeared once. The CDR3, as DNA: TGTGCCAGCAGCTTAGAGGGAGGGTCCTACGAGCAGTACTTC. This gives the protein CASSLEGGSYEQYF. V usage is TRBV7-2 and J usage is TRBJ2-7, with 7 bases aligning to TRBD2. The junction had 1 base not matched to a gene; V was cut back by 1 base and J by 1 base. Germline CDR1 and CDR2: SGHTA and FQGNSA. The CDR3 sequence is 14 residues long.

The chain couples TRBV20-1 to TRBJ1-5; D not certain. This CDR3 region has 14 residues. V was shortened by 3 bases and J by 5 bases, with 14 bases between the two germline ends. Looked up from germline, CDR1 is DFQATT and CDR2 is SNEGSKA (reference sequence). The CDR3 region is CSASGLVRDQPQHF. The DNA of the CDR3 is TGCAGTGCTAGTGGTTTAGTTAGGGATCAGCCCCAGCATTTT.

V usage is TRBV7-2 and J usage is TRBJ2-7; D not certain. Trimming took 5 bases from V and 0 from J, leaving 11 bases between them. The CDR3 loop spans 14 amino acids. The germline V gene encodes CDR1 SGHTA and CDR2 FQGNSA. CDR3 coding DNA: TGTGCCAGCAGCGCCACCCTAAGCTCCTACGAGCAGTACTTC. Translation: CASSATLSSYEQYF.

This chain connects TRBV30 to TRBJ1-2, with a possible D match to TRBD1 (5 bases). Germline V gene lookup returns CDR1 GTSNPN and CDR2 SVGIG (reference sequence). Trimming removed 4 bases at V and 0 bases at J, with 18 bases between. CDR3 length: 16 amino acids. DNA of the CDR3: TGTGCCTGGAATGGGGCCGGTCGAGGGGCTAACTATGGCTACACCTTC. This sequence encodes CAWNGAGRGANYGYTF.

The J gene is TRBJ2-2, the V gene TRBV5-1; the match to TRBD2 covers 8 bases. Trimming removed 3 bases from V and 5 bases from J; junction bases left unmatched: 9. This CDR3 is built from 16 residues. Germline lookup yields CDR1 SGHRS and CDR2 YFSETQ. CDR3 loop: CASSYSGTVGTGELFF. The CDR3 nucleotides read TGCGCCAGCAGCTATAGCGGGACGGTGGGGACCGGGGAGCTGTTTTTT.

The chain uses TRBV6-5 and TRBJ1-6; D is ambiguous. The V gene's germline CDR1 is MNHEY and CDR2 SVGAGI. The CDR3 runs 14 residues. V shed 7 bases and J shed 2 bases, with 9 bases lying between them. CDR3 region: CASTPTPYNSPLHF. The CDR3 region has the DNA TGTGCCAGCACCCCCACACCCTATAATTCACCCCTCCACTTT.

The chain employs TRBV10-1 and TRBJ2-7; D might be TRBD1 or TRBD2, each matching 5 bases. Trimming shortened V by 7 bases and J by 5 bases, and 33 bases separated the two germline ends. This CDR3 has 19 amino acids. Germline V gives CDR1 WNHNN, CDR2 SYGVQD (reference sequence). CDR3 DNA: TGCGCCAGCACCCCCCATTTGAGGGGAAAGCCCCCTCTATGCGACGAGCAGTACTTC. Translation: CASTPHLRGKPPLCDEQYF.

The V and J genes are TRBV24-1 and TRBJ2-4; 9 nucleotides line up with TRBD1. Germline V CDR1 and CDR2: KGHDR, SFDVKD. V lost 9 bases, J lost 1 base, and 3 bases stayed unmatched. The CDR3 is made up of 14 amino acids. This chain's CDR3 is CATRDRDAKNIQYF. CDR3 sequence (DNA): TGTGCCACCCGGGACAGGGACGCCAAAAACATTCAGTACTTC.

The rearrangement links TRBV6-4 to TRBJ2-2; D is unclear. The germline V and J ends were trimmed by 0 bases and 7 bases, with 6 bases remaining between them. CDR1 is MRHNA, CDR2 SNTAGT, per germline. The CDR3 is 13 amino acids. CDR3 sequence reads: CASSDSESGELFF. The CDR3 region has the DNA TGTGCCAGCAGTGACTCGGAGAGCGGGGAGCTGTTTTTT.

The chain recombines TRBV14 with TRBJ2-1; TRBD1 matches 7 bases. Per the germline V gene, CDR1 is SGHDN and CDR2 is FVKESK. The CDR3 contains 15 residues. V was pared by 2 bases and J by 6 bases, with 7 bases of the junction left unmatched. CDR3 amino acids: CASSQLTGEGNEQFF. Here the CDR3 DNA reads TGTGCCAGCAGCCAACTCACAGGGGAAGGCAATGAGCAGTTCTTC.

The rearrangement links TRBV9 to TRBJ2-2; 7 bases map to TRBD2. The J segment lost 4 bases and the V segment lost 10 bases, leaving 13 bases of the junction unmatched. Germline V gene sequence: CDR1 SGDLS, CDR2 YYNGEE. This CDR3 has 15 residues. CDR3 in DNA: TGTGCCTACCTATGGGGGACTACAATCACCGGGGAGCTGTTTTTT. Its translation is CAYLWGTTITGELFF.

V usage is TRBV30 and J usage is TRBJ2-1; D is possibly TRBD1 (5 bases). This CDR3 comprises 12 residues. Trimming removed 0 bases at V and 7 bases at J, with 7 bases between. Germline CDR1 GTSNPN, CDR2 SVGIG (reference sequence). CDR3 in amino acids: CAWSVTGNEQFF. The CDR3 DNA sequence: TGTGCCTGGAGTGTTACAGGTAATGAGCAGTTCTTC.

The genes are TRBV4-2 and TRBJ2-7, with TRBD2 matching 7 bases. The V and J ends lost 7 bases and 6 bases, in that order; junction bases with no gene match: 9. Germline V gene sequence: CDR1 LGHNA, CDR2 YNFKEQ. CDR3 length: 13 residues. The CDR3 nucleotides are TGTGCCAGCACGCCGGGGGAGGGCCCCGAGCAGTACTTC. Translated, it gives CASTPGEGPEQYF.

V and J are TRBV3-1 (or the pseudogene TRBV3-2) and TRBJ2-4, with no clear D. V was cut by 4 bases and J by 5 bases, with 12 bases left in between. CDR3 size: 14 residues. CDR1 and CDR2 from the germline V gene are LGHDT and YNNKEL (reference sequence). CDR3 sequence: CASSPRTQQNIQYF. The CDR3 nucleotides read TGTGCCAGCAGCCCTAGGACCCAACAAAACATTCAGTACTTC.